Listed below are T cell receptor beta chains from one sample, sequenced in a study of cytomegalovirus exposure and HLA in healthy donors. The table came from immunoSEQ multiplex PCR; TCRdb's copy has only in-frame clones and leaves some out. The sample includes about 150,000 clones, under 70% of them seen just once. The sequenced material came from PBMCs. The receptors were gathered from a woman aged 55 to 70 in good health and CMV-seronegative. Each CDR3 is given with its conserved first and last residue. The D gene is left open where the match is weak. The size field is filled for only some rows; it gives once, few, many or a size class.

j_call,clone_size,d_call,v_call,cdr3_aa,cdr3_nt
TRBJ1-1,-,-,TRBV6-1,CASRELSRTEAFF,TGTGCCAGCAGGGAACTCTCGCGGACTGAAGCTTTCTTT
TRBJ1-6,few,TRBD1,TRBV6-6,CASSSGQGNSPLHF,TGTGCCAGCAGCTCGGGACAGGGAAATTCACCCCTCCACTTT
TRBJ2-7,-,-,TRBV7-8,CATAAATSEQYF,TGTGCCACTGCGGCGGCGACTAGCGAGCAGTACTTC
TRBJ2-1,-,TRBD2,TRBV5-1,CASSELPSGLNEQFF,TGCGCCAGCAGCGAGCTGCCTAGCGGGCTCAATGAGCAGTTCTTC
TRBJ1-5,-,-,TRBV21-1,CASSKRGQGNQPQHF,TGTGCCAGCAGCAAGAGGGGACAGGGCAATCAGCCCCAGCATTTT
TRBJ1-1,-,TRBD1,TRBV11-2,CASSIGAGGIFF,TGTGCCAGCAGTATTGGGGCAGGGGGGATTTTCTTT
TRBJ2-1,-,TRBD1,TRBV5-8,CASSFGQGVPNEQFF,TGTGCCAGCAGCTTTGGGCAGGGGGTACCAAATGAGCAGTTCTTC
TRBJ1-4,few,-,TRBV6-5,CASSYSGRNNEKLFF,TGTGCCAGCAGTTACTCGGGCAGGAATAATGAAAAACTGTTTTTT
TRBJ2-2,-,-,TRBV21-1,CASSKIWAKPHTGELFF,TGTGCCAGCAGCAAAATCTGGGCTAAACCCCACACCGGGGAGCTGTTTTTT
TRBJ2-5,-,TRBD2,TRBV6-1,CASILAGVETQYF,TGTGCCAGCATTCTAGCGGGAGTTGAGACCCAGTACTTC
TRBJ1-1,-,-,TRBV5-4,CASSPKRGVGNTEAFF,TGTGCCAGCAGCCCCAAACGGGGGGTCGGGAACACTGAAGCTTTCTTT
TRBJ1-2,-,-,TRBV19,CASSIEEESYGYTF,TGTGCCAGTAGTATAGAAGAAGAGAGCTATGGCTACACCTTC
TRBJ2-3,-,-,TRBV20-1,CSATGDTQYF,TGCAGTGCTACGGGAGATACGCAGTATTTT
TRBJ2-3,-,-,TRBV27,CASSFGRDTDTQYF,TGTGCCAGCAGTTTTGGGCGGGACACAGATACGCAGTATTTT
TRBJ1-1,few,TRBD1,TRBV7-9,CASSFGQGNTEAFF,TGTGCCAGCAGCTTCGGACAGGGGAACACTGAAGCTTTCTTT
TRBJ1-1,-,-,TRBV5-5,CASSLVKGINTEAFF,TGTGCCAGCAGCTTGGTCAAGGGGATCAACACTGAAGCTTTCTTT
TRBJ2-7,few,TRBD1,TRBV5-8,CASSLVVGQGYEQYF,TGTGCCAGCAGCTTGGTGGTGGGACAGGGTTACGAGCAGTACTTC
TRBJ1-2,-,TRBD1,TRBV7-8,CASSPRGTGDYGYTF,TGTGCCAGCAGCCCCCGGGGTACAGGGGACTATGGCTACACCTTC
TRBJ2-7,-,TRBD2,TRBV5-1,CASATSGSSYEQYF,TGCGCCAGCGCCACTAGCGGGAGCTCCTACGAGCAGTACTTC
TRBJ1-2,-,TRBD1,TRBV5-1,CASSLDRGNYGYTF,TGCGCCAGCAGCTTAGACAGGGGTAACTATGGCTACACCTTC
TRBJ1-2,once,TRBD1,TRBV6-5,CASSYGTGASNYTF,TGTGCCAGCAGTTACGGGACAGGGGCCTCGAATTACACCTTC
TRBJ2-5,few,TRBD2,TRBV5-1,CASTNSGRARGETQYF,TGCGCCAGCACCAACAGCGGGAGGGCCAGGGGAGAGACCCAGTACTTC